The TCR beta chain described here comes from a study of cytomegalovirus exposure and HLA in healthy donors. Vbeta (60) and Jbeta (13) primers were used in the PCR. This table comes from immunoSEQ multiplex PCR, and its TCRdb copy is limited to in-frame clones, with some not included. Of some 150,000 clones in the sample, 82% are singletons; the top ten hold about 10%. Findings of the study overall: Among the most significant clusters, several appeared linked to common viral pathogens in a later analysis. Across donors, sequencing depth was assumed by presence/absence analyses to be roughly uniform. Information on immune exposure was restricted to one variable (CMV serostatus).

Germline assignment: CDR1 SGHRS and CDR2 YFSETQ. Trimming pared 4 bases from V and 3 bases from J, leaving 7 bases between. CDR3 length equals 12 residues. Of note for this clone: Its target is not known.

The sample comprised PBMCs. This clonotype originated in a man in his forties or fifties in good health and CMV-seropositive. The chain links TRBV5-1 to TRBJ1-2; tentative D call: TRBD1 (5 bases). CDR3 DNA sequence: TGCGCCAGCAGCGGGGCAGACTATGGCTACACCTTC. Its protein is CASSGADYGYTF.